The rows below give T cell receptor beta chains drawn from one sample of a study of lung T cells in sarcoidosis with Löfgren's syndrome. TCRdb fed the reads into MiXCR, producing one record per CDR3 protein. The top ten clones hold around 4.1% of a sample with about 19,000 distinct CDR3 sequences, about a fifth of them seen once. The specimen sequenced was CD4+ T cells from PBMCs. These receptors were obtained from a human donor with sarcoidosis (Löfgren's syndrome or another form), or a control subject (not recorded which). Both conserved end residues are part of each CDR3. A D gene is named only where the DNA matches it firmly. Rows may omit the clone size; those that give it use once, few, many or a size class.

J	size	V	D	DNA	CDR3
TRBJ2-3	medium-sized	TRBV6-1	.	TGTGCCAGCATCCTGACCGGGACTGCGGGGACGCAGTATTTT	CASILTGTAGTQYF
TRBJ2-2	many	TRBV24-1	.	TGTGCCACCAGTGACAGGGGAGCTGGGGAGCTGTTTTTT	CATSDRGAGELFF
TRBJ1-5	medium-sized	TRBV6-1	.	TGTGCCAGCAGTGAAAACGGGGGCAGGGATCAGCCCCAGCATTTT	CASSENGGRDQPQHF
TRBJ1-2	medium-sized	TRBV20-1	.	TGCAGTGCTTGGGGGGGGAGATACACCTTC	CSAWGGRYTF
TRBJ1-6	.	TRBV20-1	.	TGCAGTGCTAGAGATAACCAGGACATCTATTCACCCCTCCACTTT	CSARDNQDIYSPLHF
TRBJ2-5	.	TRBV14	.	TGTGCCAGCAGCCTTGGGCAGAGGGGCGGGGCCCAGTACTTC	CASSLGQRGGAQYF
TRBJ2-1	few	TRBV4-1	.	TGCGCCAGCAGCCAAGAAATAGCGAGCTCCTACAATGAGCAGTTCTTC	CASSQEIASSYNEQFF
TRBJ2-7	medium-sized	TRBV6-6	.	TGTGCCAGCAGTTACTCGGGCAGGGCGGGCGAGCAGTACTTC	CASSYSGRAGEQYF
TRBJ1-3	.	TRBV5-1	TRBD1	TGCGCCAGCAGCTTGGCCGGGACAGACCGAAACACCATATATTTT	CASSLAGTDRNTIYF
TRBJ2-2	many	TRBV5-1	TRBD1	TGCACCAGCAGTAGGACAGGGTCGAACACCGGGGAGCTGTTTTTT	CTSSRTGSNTGELFF
TRBJ2-3	many	TRBV28	.	TGTGCCAGCAGTTTAGGTGGAACGCAGTATTTT	CASSLGGTQYF
TRBJ2-7	.	TRBV11-2	.	TGTGCCAGCAGCCCAGGAACAGGGAGGGAATACGAGCAGTACTTC	CASSPGTGREYEQYF
TRBJ2-1	few	TRBV12-3/TRBV12-4	.	TGTGCCAGCAGTTTCACATGGGAGGGGGATGAGCAGTTCTTC	CASSFTWEGDEQFF
TRBJ1-4	many	TRBV28	TRBD1	TGTGCCAGCAGTTTCGGGGGACAGGAGGGTGAAAAACTGTTTTTT	CASSFGGQEGEKLFF